One and the same sample provided the 7 T cell receptor beta chains below, sequenced in a study of blood T cell repertoires in COVID-19. Data came from immunoSEQ multiplex PCR; TCRdb stores just in-frame clones and leaves some out. The sample records about 140,000 clones, approximately 83% being singletons. Specimen: peripheral blood. The receptors here all came from a human donor in a cohort sampled during active COVID-19.

This clone was detected only once. The rearrangement links TRBV6-6 to TRBJ2-7; 11 bases are a match to TRBD1. J was trimmed by 7 bases and V by 0 bases; bases with no gene match: 5. CDR3 length equals 15 residues. Per germline, CDR1 MNHNY and CDR2 SVGAGI (reference sequence). The CDR3 DNA follows: TGTGCCAGCAGTTACTCCATGGGACAGGGGGGAGAGCAGTACTTC. Its protein product is CASSYSMGQGGEQYF.

The rearrangement joins TRBV5-4 to TRBJ1-6; D call uncertain. CDR1 is SGHNT, CDR2 YYREEE, per germline (reference sequence). V was shortened by 0 bases and J by 10 bases, with 11 bases between the two germline ends. The CDR3 has 14 amino acids. This chain's CDR3 is CASSLGPGLSPLHF. The CDR3, as DNA: TGTGCCAGCAGCTTGGGTCCGGGTTTGTCACCCCTCCACTTT.

This sequence joins TRBV4-1 and TRBJ1-5, with D tentatively TRBD1 (6 bases). Between the trimmed V and J ends, which lost 6 bases and 7 bases, there was a span of 13 bases. The germline V gene has CDR1 MGHRA and CDR2 YSYEKL. This CDR3 has 13 amino acids. The DNA of the CDR3 is TGCGCCAGCAGTGACAGGTCCGGACAGCCCCAGCATTTT. Protein product: CASSDRSGQPQHF.

V is TRBV5-1 and J is TRBJ1-3; 7 nucleotides match TRBD1. The CDR3 runs 15 residues. Germline lookup yields CDR1 SGHRS and CDR2 YFSETQ. V lost 2 bases to trimming and J lost 4 bases; unmatched junction nucleotides: 6. DNA for the CDR3: TGCGCCAGCAGCTTAGGAGGGGGCTTCGGAAACACCATATATTTT. Residues: CASSLGGGFGNTIYF. Using reference TRBV5-1 and TRBJ1-3 for the parts outside the CDR3, the full variable domain is KAGVTQTPRYLIKTRGQQVTLSCSPISGHRSVSWYQQTPGQGLQFLFEYFSETQRNKGNFPGRFSGRQFSNSRSEMNVSTLELGDSALYLCASSLGGGFGNTIYFGEGSWLTVV.

This sequence joins TRBV5-6 and TRBJ2-4, with TRBD2 as a possible D gene (6 bases). The CDR3 covers 15 residues. Looked up from germline, CDR1 is SGHDT and CDR2 is YYEEEE. Trimming took 0 bases from V and 3 from J, leaving 10 bases between them. CDR3 sequence: CASSLEGAGKNIQYF. The CDR3 region has the DNA TGTGCCAGCAGCTTGGAGGGAGCGGGCAAAAACATTCAGTACTTC.

The chain carries TRBV28 and TRBJ1-1; the match to TRBD1 covers 10 bases. After removal of 8 bases from V and 7 bases from J, the junction contained 10 bases not matched to a gene. Germline lookup yields CDR1 MDHEN and CDR2 SYDVKM. The CDR3 has 14 amino acids. The DNA of the CDR3 is TGTGCCAGCCGCATCCGGGACAGGGGTTATGAAGCTTTCTTT. It is translated as CASRIRDRGYEAFF.

The genes are TRBV5-1 and TRBJ2-2; TRBD1 is a possible D gene (5 bases). The CDR3 is 15 amino acids. V was shortened by 5 bases and J by 7 bases, with 18 bases between the two germline ends. Germline lookup yields CDR1 SGHRS and CDR2 YFSETQ. CDR3 sequence (DNA): TGCGCCAGCAGTCACACATCAGGGTTCGGCGGGGAGCTGTTTTTT. Amino acid sequence: CASSHTSGFGGELFF.